This T cell receptor (beta chain) stems from a study of shared clonotypes between healthy human individuals. Study-level results: The genetic and exposure-history diversity represented was limited by few donors.

Terminally differentiated effector memory CD45RA+ cells were excluded by CCR7 positive selection of CD45RO-negative cells. This clone was picked up one time. Its antigen remains unidentified. CDR1 SGDLS and CDR2 YYNGEE come from the germline V gene. The CDR3 runs to 16 residues. After removal of 0 bases from V and 2 bases from J, the junction contained 7 bases not matched to a gene. Sorted-subset replicate PCR reactions were performed with roughly 200 ng DNA, corresponding to tens of thousands of T cell genomes. The protocol was immunoSEQ multiplex PCR, while the TCRdb copy is restricted to in-frame clones and leaves out a portion. The sample records around 550,000 clones, roughly 95% being singletons.

J is TRBJ2-7 and V is TRBV9; 8 bases are shared with TRBD2. Sequencing used naive CD8+ T cells sorted from blood. The sequence came from a woman under 40 in good health. The CDR3 here is CASSVALLAGAYEQYF. As DNA, the CDR3 is TGTGCCAGCAGCGTAGCTCTGCTAGCGGGCGCCTACGAGCAGTACTTC. The full variable domain, in which reference TRBV9 and TRBJ2-7 provide the parts outside the CDR3, is DSGVTQTPKHLITATGQRVTLRCSPRSGDLSVYWYQQSLDQGLQFLIQYYNGEERAKGNILERFSAQQFPDLHSELNLSSLELGDSALYFCASSVALLAGAYEQYFGPGTRLTVT.